One and the same sample provided the 31 T cell receptor beta chains below, sequenced in a study of blood T cell repertoires in COVID-19. Sequencing was performed with immunoSEQ multiplex PCR; in TCRdb, only in-frame clones are kept and a portion is missing. This table has about 220,000 clones, 70% to 90% appearing once. Sample: PBMCs or T cells enriched from blood (not recorded which). These receptors originate from a woman aged 45-65 years with acute COVID-19.

This clone was observed once. The V and J genes are TRBV30 and TRBJ2-2; D ambiguous. Germline V gene lookup returns CDR1 GTSNPN and CDR2 SVGIG (reference sequence). V gave up 0 bases and J gave up 7 bases, with 12 bases separating them. The CDR3 runs to 14 residues. This chain's CDR3 is CAWSVKSTGGELFF. The CDR3 region has the DNA TGTGCCTGGAGTGTAAAGTCGACGGGCGGGGAGCTGTTTTTT.

J is TRBJ2-1 and V is TRBV19; weak D call: TRBD2 (5 bases). The CDR3 runs 14 residues. Trimming took off 6 bases at V and 7 bases at J, with 16 bases between the two ends. Germline loops: CDR1 LNHDA, CDR2 SQIVND (reference sequence). The CDR3 loop reads CASRLVNGLNEQFF. For the CDR3, the DNA is TGTGCCAGTAGACTAGTGAATGGGTTGAATGAGCAGTTCTTC.

The V gene is TRBV4-3, the J gene TRBJ1-3; D ambiguous. The V end lost 4 bases, the J end lost 4 bases, and 14 bases lay between the germline ends. The germline V gene has CDR1 LGHNA and CDR2 YSLEER. CDR3 length: 15 residues. DNA for the CDR3: TGCGCCAGCAGCCGGGAGTGGCAATACGGAAACACCATATATTTT. This codes for CASSREWQYGNTIYF.

The chain carries TRBV29-1 and TRBJ2-5; TRBD2 aligns across 7 bases. The ends lost 2 bases at V and 4 bases at J; junction bases unmatched: 4. Germline values: CDR1 SQVTM, CDR2 ANQGSEA. This CDR3 contains 13 residues. CDR3 in amino acids: CSVERGEGETQYF. The CDR3 bases are TGCAGCGTTGAACGCGGGGAGGGAGAGACCCAGTACTTC. Full variable domain (rest looked up from reference TRBV29-1 and TRBJ2-5): SAVISQKPSRDICQRGTSLTIQCQVDSQVTMMFWYRQQPGQSLTLIATANQGSEATYESGFVIDKFPISRPNLTFSTLTVSNMSPEDSSIYLCSVERGEGETQYFGPGTRLLVL.

The chain is built from TRBV2 and TRBJ2-3; 7 nucleotides match TRBD2. The CDR3 totals 16 residues. The ends lost 3 bases at V and 0 bases at J; junction bases unmatched: 6. Germline V CDR1 and CDR2: SNHLY, FYNNEI. This chain's CDR3 is CASSDMLAVSTDTQYF. CDR3 nucleotide sequence: TGTGCCAGCAGTGATATGCTAGCGGTTAGCACAGATACGCAGTATTTT.

This chain connects TRBV7-7 to TRBJ2-2, with 11 positions matching TRBD1. This CDR3 spans 15 amino acids. The V gene end was trimmed by 1 base and the J gene end by 6 bases; junction bases not matched to a gene: 1. The germline gives CDR1 SSHAT, CDR2 FNYEAQ (reference sequence). CDR3 in amino acids: CASSLGTGGPGELFF. The CDR3 DNA reads as TGTGCCAGCAGCTTAGGGACAGGGGGCCCCGGGGAGCTGTTTTTT. The full variable domain, in which reference TRBV7-7 and TRBJ2-2 provide the parts outside the CDR3, is GAGVSQSPRYKVTKRGQDVTLRCDPISSHATLYWYQQALGQGPEFLTYFNYEAQPDKSGLPSDRFSAERPEGSISTLTIQRTEQRDSAMYRCASSLGTGGPGELFFGEGSRLTVL.

The chain recombines TRBV6-5 with TRBJ1-5; possibly TRBD1 for D (6 bases). CDR3 length: 15 residues. CDR1 and CDR2 (germline): MNHEY, SVGAGI. V lost 0 bases and J lost 3, with 9 bases in between. This CDR3 reads CASSYSGDINQPQHF. The CDR3 region has the DNA TGTGCCAGCAGTTACTCCGGGGACATCAATCAGCCCCAGCATTTT.

The gene calls are TRBV28 and TRBJ1-1, with 7 nucleotides matching TRBD1. CDR1 and CDR2 from the germline V gene are MDHEN and SYDVKM. This CDR3 is 14 amino acids long. Trimming at V came to 6 bases and at J to 8 bases, leaving 12 bases not matched to a gene. CDR3 residues: CASRRIPDRNEAFF. DNA of the CDR3: TGTGCCAGCAGACGCATCCCGGACAGGAACGAAGCTTTCTTT.

V and J are TRBV28 and TRBJ1-3, with D possibly matching TRBD1 (5 bases). The V and J ends lost 4 bases and 0 bases respectively, with 16 bases between them. Germline CDR1 is MDHEN and CDR2 is SYDVKM. This CDR3 region has 17 residues. In DNA form, the CDR3 reads TGTGCCAGCAGTTCCCCGTGGAGGGGAAACTCTGGAAACACCATATATTTT. Protein: CASSSPWRGNSGNTIYF. Together with reference TRBV28 and TRBJ1-3, the CDR3 gives the full variable domain: DVKVTQSSRYLVKRTGEKVFLECVQDMDHENMFWYRQDPGLGLRLIYFSYDVKMKEKGDIPEGYSVSREKKERFSLILESASTNQTSMYLCASSSPWRGNSGNTIYFGEGSWLTVV.

The V and J genes are TRBV27 and TRBJ1-1; TRBD1 might be the D (6 bases). With 2 bases removed from V and 11 bases from J, the gap between germline ends came to 18 bases. From germline, CDR1 is MNHEY and CDR2 SMNVEV (reference sequence). The CDR3 loop spans 14 amino acids. CDR3 region: CASSLMAQGGTAFF. CDR3 DNA: TGTGCCAGCAGTTTAATGGCACAGGGTGGGACGGCTTTCTTT.

This sequence joins TRBV27 and TRBJ2-1; TRBD1 is a possible D gene (6 bases). The germline gives CDR1 MNHEY, CDR2 SMNVEV (reference sequence). The CDR3 is 15 amino acids. V was shortened by 0 bases and J by 4 bases, with 10 bases between the two germline ends. The CDR3 nucleotides are TGTGCCAGCAGTTTATCGAACAGGGCATACAATGAGCAGTTCTTC. This codes for CASSLSNRAYNEQFF.

This chain uses TRBV18 with TRBJ1-2; D might be TRBD1 (5 bases). From germline, CDR1 is KGHSH and CDR2 LQKENI. V was trimmed by 2 bases and J by 1 base, leaving 8 bases between them. This CDR3 has 14 residues. As DNA, the CDR3 is TGTGCCAGCTCACCAGGGGCACTTAACTATGGCTACACCTTC. It specifies CASSPGALNYGYTF.

The rearrangement links TRBV5-1 to TRBJ2-5; D is perhaps TRBD1 (5 bases). The CDR3 sequence is 14 residues long. The ends were cut back, 2 bases at V and 4 bases at J, with 12 bases in the middle. Germline V CDR1 and CDR2: SGHRS, YFSETQ. CDR3 residues: CASSFNGHLETQYF. CDR3 nucleotide sequence: TGCGCCAGCAGCTTTAATGGACACCTAGAGACCCAGTACTTC. The full variable domain, in which reference TRBV5-1 and TRBJ2-5 provide the parts outside the CDR3, is KAGVTQTPRYLIKTRGQQVTLSCSPISGHRSVSWYQQTPGQGLQFLFEYFSETQRNKGNFPGRFSGRQFSNSRSEMNVSTLELGDSALYLCASSFNGHLETQYFGPGTRLLVL.

The chain employs TRBV19 and TRBJ2-1, with 11 bases matching TRBD1. V trimming: 5 bases; J trimming: 7 bases; junction bases outside the gene matches: 1. The CDR3 spans 13 residues. CDR1 LNHDA and CDR2 SQIVND come from the germline V gene (reference sequence). CDR3 nucleotides: TGTGCCAGTAGTCGGGACAGGGGGAATGAGCAGTTCTTC. Translating it yields CASSRDRGNEQFF. Full variable domain (remainder filled in from reference TRBV19 and TRBJ2-1): DGGITQSPKYLFRKEGQNVTLSCEQNLNHDAMYWYRQDPGQGLRLIYYSQIVNDFQKGDIAEGYSVSREKKESFPLTVTSAQKNPTAFYLCASSRDRGNEQFFGPGTRLTVL.

This clone has ten or more counts. This chain uses TRBV28 with TRBJ1-1, with 9 bases aligning to TRBD1. Germline CDR1 is MDHEN and CDR2 is SYDVKM. With V trimmed by 11 bases and J by 1 base, 11 bases remained unmatched. This CDR3 has 15 amino acids. CDR3: CAANFPGQGNTEAFF. The CDR3 bases are TGTGCCGCAAACTTTCCGGGACAGGGGAACACTGAAGCTTTCTTT. The full variable domain, rest sourced from reference TRBV28 and TRBJ1-1, is DVKVTQSSRYLVKRTGEKVFLECVQDMDHENMFWYRQDPGLGLRLIYFSYDVKMKEKGDIPEGYSVSREKKERFSLILESASTNQTSMYLCAANFPGQGNTEAFFGQGTRLTVV.

The genes are TRBV9 and TRBJ2-1; 10 positions match TRBD2. CDR3 length equals 16 residues. Looked up from germline, CDR1 is SGDLS and CDR2 is YYNGEE. The junction had 4 bases not matched to a gene; V was cut back by 4 bases and J by 0 bases. In DNA form, the CDR3 reads TGTGCCAGCAGCCGGACTAGCGGCAGCTCCTACAATGAGCAGTTCTTC. This gives the protein CASSRTSGSSYNEQFF.

This chain uses TRBV5-1 with TRBJ2-7; tentatively, D is TRBD2 (6 bases). Germline lookup yields CDR1 SGHRS and CDR2 YFSETQ. The CDR3 loop spans 15 amino acids. V gave up 4 bases and J gave up 0 bases, with 14 bases separating them. The CDR3 DNA follows: TGCGCCAGCAGCCTCACCGGGGGTAGCTCCTACGAGCAGTACTTC. It is translated as CASSLTGGSSYEQYF. The whole variable domain, filled in from reference TRBV5-1 and TRBJ2-7, reads KAGVTQTPRYLIKTRGQQVTLSCSPISGHRSVSWYQQTPGQGLQFLFEYFSETQRNKGNFPGRFSGRQFSNSRSEMNVSTLELGDSALYLCASSLTGGSSYEQYFGPGTRLTVT.

The V call is TRBV5-4, the J call TRBJ2-3; TRBD2 agrees at 12 bases. The germline gives CDR1 SGHNT, CDR2 YYREEE (reference sequence). The CDR3 consists of 17 residues. V lost 4 bases to trimming and J lost 3 bases; unmatched junction nucleotides: 9. CDR3 loop: CASSASTSGRSTDTQYF. The CDR3 nucleotides are TGTGCCAGCAGCGCCTCGACTAGCGGGAGATCTACAGATACGCAGTATTTT.

The chain joins TRBV27 to TRBJ2-2, with TRBD2 identical over 13 bases. This CDR3 comprises 21 residues. Germline CDR1 reads MNHEY; CDR2 reads SMNVEV (reference sequence). Trimming took 3 bases from V and 1 from J; bases not matched to a gene: 14. The CDR3 region is CASSFGQGATSGRWNTGELFF. The DNA for the CDR3 is TGTGCCAGCAGTTTTGGGCAGGGCGCGACTAGCGGGAGGTGGAACACCGGGGAGCTGTTTTTT.

Only one count was recorded for this clone. The J gene is TRBJ1-2, the V gene TRBV15; possibly TRBD1 for D (6 bases). Looked up from germline, CDR1 is LNHNV and CDR2 is YYDKDF (reference sequence). The CDR3 loop spans 16 amino acids. Trimming took 2 bases from V and 5 from J, leaving 18 bases between them. The CDR3 coding sequence is TGTGCCACCAGCAGACAGGGGCGTTTGCTAAATTATGGCTACACCTTC. Residues: CATSRQGRLLNYGYTF.

The chain employs TRBV5-6 and TRBJ2-7; D perhaps matches TRBD1 (5 bases). The V and J ends lost 2 bases and 2 bases respectively, with 8 bases between them. The germline CDR1 and CDR2 sequences are SGHDT and YYEEEE. The CDR3 covers 13 residues. Here the CDR3 reads CASSLKQAYEQYF. CDR3 in DNA: TGTGCCAGCAGCTTAAAACAGGCCTACGAGCAGTACTTC.

The chain employs TRBV7-9 and TRBJ2-5, with D tentatively TRBD2 (6 bases). Trimming took 2 bases from V and 7 from J, leaving 11 bases between them. This CDR3 spans 13 amino acids. The germline CDR1 and CDR2 sequences are SEHNR and FQNEAQ (reference sequence). CDR3 sequence reads: CASSLRRETTQYF. The CDR3, as DNA: TGTGCCAGCAGCTTACGACGGGAGACGACCCAGTACTTC. Using reference TRBV7-9 and TRBJ2-5 for the parts outside the CDR3, the full variable domain is DTGVSQNPRHKITKRGQNVTFRCDPISEHNRLYWYRQTLGQGPEFLTYFQNEAQLEKSRLLSDRFSAERPKGSFSTLEIQRTEQGDSAMYLCASSLRRETTQYFGPGTRLLVL.

V and J are TRBV28 and TRBJ2-1; D perhaps matches TRBD1 (5 bases). Germline CDR1 is MDHEN and CDR2 is SYDVKM. The CDR3 runs 14 residues. The V and J ends lost 1 base and 4 bases respectively, with 8 bases between them. This chain's CDR3 is CASSLSTGYNEQFF. CDR3 in DNA: TGTGCCAGCAGTTTATCTACAGGATACAATGAGCAGTTCTTC.

This clone was recorded once. V and J are TRBV6-5 and TRBJ1-3, with 8 bases lining up with TRBD1. Germline V gives CDR1 MNHEY, CDR2 SVGAGI. This CDR3 has 14 residues. V was clipped by 5 bases and J by 3 bases; unmatched bases: 3. CDR3 sequence (DNA): TGTGCCAGCAGTACAGGGGGAAGTGGAAACACCATATATTTT. Its translation is CASSTGGSGNTIYF.

The V gene is TRBV7-6, the J gene TRBJ2-3, with unresolved D. The CDR3 sequence is 16 residues long. Trimming stripped 1 base from V and 5 bases from J, with 16 bases between. Looked up from germline, CDR1 is SGHVS and CDR2 is FNYEAQ. The CDR3 loop reads CASSLVETYSGDTQYF. The CDR3 DNA reads TGTGCCAGCAGCTTAGTAGAAACCTACTCGGGAGATACGCAGTATTTT.

This chain links TRBV7-8 with TRBJ1-1; 9 nucleotides align to TRBD1. The CDR3 extends over 15 amino acids. V was pared by 5 bases and J by 6 bases, with 10 bases of the junction left unmatched. The germline gives CDR1 SGHVS, CDR2 FQNEAQ. CDR3 in amino acids: CASSTRGQGFSEAFF. The CDR3 DNA reads as TGTGCCAGCAGCACAAGGGGACAGGGATTCTCTGAAGCTTTCTTT.

The rearrangement links TRBV24-1 to TRBJ2-5; TRBD1 matches at 7 bases. Germline CDR1 reads KGHDR; CDR2 reads SFDVKD. J was trimmed by 0 bases and V by 4 bases; bases with no gene match: 13. The CDR3 runs 18 residues. The CDR3 coding sequence is TGTGCCACCAGTGACAATGGACAGGCAGGAAGGTACCAAGAGACCCAGTACTTC. This codes for CATSDNGQAGRYQETQYF.

The chain links TRBV3-1 (or the pseudogene TRBV3-2) to TRBJ2-3; D gene unclear. The CDR3 runs 18 residues. Trimming shortened V by 2 bases and J by 1 base, and 19 bases separated the two germline ends. Germline CDR1 is LGHDT and CDR2 is YNNKEL (reference sequence). CDR3 DNA: TGTGCCAGCAGCCAAAACTCGGCCAGACAAGTCGGCACAGATACGCAGTATTTT. The encoded protein is CASSQNSARQVGTDTQYF.

The chain joins TRBV27 to TRBJ2-1; D might be TRBD1 (5 bases). Germline CDR1 is MNHEY and CDR2 is SMNVEV (reference sequence). V lost 5 bases and J 13 bases, leaving 12 bases between the germline ends. The CDR3 sequence is 11 residues long. The DNA for the CDR3 is TGTGCCAGCAGTCTGCGACAGAAACAGTTCTTC. As protein: CASSLRQKQFF.

V and J are TRBV15 and TRBJ2-1, with 7 positions matching TRBD1. Germline trimming cut 1 base from V and 4 bases from J; bases unmatched to any gene: 10. This CDR3 has 17 amino acids. Germline loops: CDR1 LNHNV, CDR2 YYDKDF (reference sequence). CDR3 in DNA: TGTGCCACCAGCAGAGCGCCACAGGGGTTACGTTACAATGAGCAGTTCTTC. Translation gives CATSRAPQGLRYNEQFF.

The chain is built from TRBV27 and TRBJ1-2; TRBD1 aligns across 7 bases. The V gene's germline CDR1 is MNHEY and CDR2 SMNVEV (reference sequence). The V and J ends lost 6 bases and 7 bases, in that order; junction bases with no gene match: 8. The CDR3 has 13 residues. The CDR3 reads CASSTQGWGGYTF. CDR3 bases: TGTGCCAGCAGCACACAGGGGTGGGGTGGCTACACCTTC.